One sample yielded the 20 T cell receptor beta chains listed below, sequenced in a study of blood T cell repertoires in COVID-19. The data were produced by immunoSEQ multiplex PCR, yet TCRdb's version contains in-frame clones alone and is incomplete. There are about 300,000 clones in the sample; approximately 86% occur only once, and 1.3% lies in the top ten. Sequenced material: peripheral blood. These receptor sequences come from a man aged 65-85 years with acute or convalescent COVID-19.

V usage is TRBV7-9 and J usage is TRBJ1-5, with 7 bases matching TRBD1. The CDR3 spans 16 residues. The junction had 8 bases not matched to a gene; V was cut back by 5 bases and J by 1 base. Germline lookup yields CDR1 SEHNR and CDR2 FQNEAQ (reference sequence). The CDR3 bases are TGTGCCAGCAGCACGCGACAGGGCGAAAGCAATCAGCCCCAGCATTTT. Translation: CASSTRQGESNQPQHF.

V is TRBV30 and J is TRBJ2-2, with 9 positions matching TRBD1. Germline CDR1 is GTSNPN and CDR2 is SVGIG (reference sequence). After removal of 4 bases from V and 6 bases from J, the junction contained 6 bases not matched to a gene. The CDR3 runs to 14 residues. Here the CDR3 DNA reads TGTGCCTGGAACAGGGGGCCCACGCCCGGGGAGCTGTTTTTT. Protein sequence: CAWNRGPTPGELFF.

Concerning this clone itself: At the DNA level, this CDR3 is encoded by other sequences in the same sample as well. CDR3 coding DNA: TGTGCCAGCAGTCGGACAGGGACCTACGAGCAGTACTTC. Amino acid sequence: CASSRTGTYEQYF. J is TRBJ2-7 and V is TRBV12-3 or TRBV12-4, with 8 bases that match TRBD1. After removal of 5 bases from V and 2 bases from J, the junction contained 2 bases not matched to a gene. This CDR3 region has 13 residues.

The rearrangement links TRBV5-6 to TRBJ2-3; 11 nucleotides line up with TRBD2. The CDR3 is made up of 16 amino acids. The germline V gene encodes CDR1 SGHDT and CDR2 YYEEEE. V dropped 3 bases and J dropped 2; count of bases not matched to a gene: 5. The CDR3 nucleotides read TGTGCCAGCAGCTCCGGGACTAGCGGACTCACAGATACGCAGTATTTT. Amino acid sequence: CASSSGTSGLTDTQYF.

The CDR3 is CASSVALGGVSPLHF. DNA for the CDR3: TGTGCCAGCAGCGTGGCTCTCGGGGGGGTATCACCCCTCCACTTT. This sequence joins TRBV9 and TRBJ1-6; possible D gene TRBD1, 5 bases. The CDR3 contains 15 residues. The V end was cut by 2 bases, the J end by 10 bases, with 16 bases between. Germline-derived CDR1 and CDR2 are SGDLS and YYNGEE. Complete variable domain (other parts from reference TRBV9 and TRBJ1-6): DSGVTQTPKHLITATGQRVTLRCSPRSGDLSVYWYQQSLDQGLQFLIQYYNGEERAKGNILERFSAQQFPDLHSELNLSSLELGDSALYFCASSVALGGVSPLHFGNGTRLTVT.

The J gene is TRBJ2-1, the V gene TRBV21-1; the listed D gene, TRBD1, was not tested against the DNA. TRBV21-1 is flagged as a pseudogene. The CDR3 covers 16 residues. Here the CDR3 reads CASSRHRDRVSAEQFF. The CDR3 DNA follows: TGTGCCAGCAGCAGACACCGGGACAGGGTTTCCGCTGAGCAGTTCTTC.

The genes are TRBV4-1 and TRBJ1-2, with no clear D. The CDR3 totals 15 residues. Germline V lookup: CDR1 MGHRA, CDR2 YSYEKL. V gave up 2 bases and J gave up 0 bases, with 10 bases separating them. CDR3 amino acids: CASSQYSHPNYGYTF. The CDR3, as DNA: TGCGCCAGCAGCCAATACAGCCACCCTAACTATGGCTACACCTTC.

V is TRBV6-2 or TRBV6-3 and J is TRBJ1-6; 7 positions agree with TRBD1. V lost 0 bases, J lost 18 bases, and 5 bases stayed unmatched. CDR1 is MNHEY, CDR2 SVGEGT, per germline. This CDR3 has 12 residues. The DNA of the CDR3 is TGTGCCAGCAGTTACTCAGGGACAGTTCCCCACTTT. It specifies CASSYSGTVPHF.

The chain employs TRBV5-4 and TRBJ2-7; D call uncertain. Germline V lookup: CDR1 SGHNT, CDR2 YYREEE (reference sequence). V lost 0 bases to trimming and J lost 2 bases, with 9 bases between them. The CDR3 loop spans 14 amino acids. The CDR3 protein is CASSLAQVPYEQYF. Here the CDR3 DNA reads TGTGCCAGCAGCTTGGCCCAGGTCCCCTACGAGCAGTACTTC.

This rearrangement joins TRBV9 to TRBJ2-1; 15 bases are shared with TRBD2. Looked up from germline, CDR1 is SGDLS and CDR2 is YYNGEE. The V gene end was trimmed by 2 bases and the J gene end by 9 bases; junction bases not matched to a gene: 6. CDR3 length equals 16 residues. The CDR3 nucleotides read TGTGCCAGCAGCGTCTTAGGGACTAGCGGGGGGACTGAGCAGTTCTTC. Amino acids: CASSVLGTSGGTEQFF.

This clone was seen once. The genes are TRBV18 and TRBJ2-2, with D possibly being TRBD1 (5 bases). Germline values: CDR1 KGHSH, CDR2 LQKENI. This CDR3 region has 17 residues. The ends were cut back, 0 bases at V and 3 bases at J, with 14 bases in the middle. CDR3 amino acids: CASSPPRQGGDTGELFF. The DNA for the CDR3 is TGTGCCAGCTCACCACCGAGGCAGGGTGGGGACACCGGGGAGCTGTTTTTT.

The chain couples TRBV28 to TRBJ1-1; the D is unclear. This CDR3 has 13 residues. CDR1 and CDR2 from the germline V gene are MDHEN and SYDVKM. With 2 bases removed from V and 1 base from J, the gap between germline ends came to 5 bases. CDR3 in DNA: TGTGCCAGCAGTTTAACCAGGAACACTGAAGCTTTCTTT. Translating it yields CASSLTRNTEAFF.

This chain uses TRBV28 with TRBJ2-1; tentatively, D is TRBD2 (6 bases). CDR3 length: 16 amino acids. V lost 5 bases, J lost 4 bases, and 18 bases lay in between. From germline, CDR1 is MDHEN and CDR2 SYDVKM. This CDR3 reads CASSSAGTEGYNEQFF. As DNA, the CDR3 is TGTGCCAGCAGTAGCGCCGGGACGGAGGGTTACAATGAGCAGTTCTTC. Using reference TRBV28 and TRBJ2-1 for the parts outside the CDR3, the full variable domain is DVKVTQSSRYLVKRTGEKVFLECVQDMDHENMFWYRQDPGLGLRLIYFSYDVKMKEKGDIPEGYSVSREKKERFSLILESASTNQTSMYLCASSSAGTEGYNEQFFGPGTRLTVL.

The DNA for the CDR3 is TGTGCCAGCAGTACCACCGGGACAGGATATGGCTACACCTTC. This encodes CASSTTGTGYGYTF. The chain carries TRBV28 and TRBJ1-2; TRBD1 matches at 8 bases. The CDR3 has 14 residues. Per germline, CDR1 MDHEN and CDR2 SYDVKM. With V trimmed by 5 bases and J by 5 bases, 7 bases remained unmatched.

This clone was recorded a few times. This chain uses TRBV19 with TRBJ1-5, with TRBD1 as a possible D gene (5 bases). The V end lost 7 bases, the J end lost 6 bases, and 10 bases lay between the germline ends. The CDR3 is 12 amino acids. CDR1 is LNHDA and CDR2 is SQIVND in the germline V gene (reference sequence). Here the CDR3 DNA reads TGTGCCAGTACAGGGATCGGTCAGCCCCAGCATTTT. It is translated as CASTGIGQPQHF. Filled out from reference TRBV19 and TRBJ1-5, the complete variable domain reads DGGITQSPKYLFRKEGQNVTLSCEQNLNHDAMYWYRQDPGQGLRLIYYSQIVNDFQKGDIAEGYSVSREKKESFPLTVTSAQKNPTAFYLCASTGIGQPQHFGDGTRLSIL.

This clone was observed once. This chain joins TRBV7-9 and TRBJ2-5, with D unresolved. CDR1 SEHNR and CDR2 FQNEAQ come from the germline V gene (reference sequence). V was trimmed by 1 base and J by 6 bases, leaving 6 bases between them. The CDR3 loop spans 12 amino acids. CDR3: CASSLGGQTQYF. The DNA of the CDR3 is TGTGCCAGCAGCTTAGGTGGGCAGACCCAGTACTTC.

The rearrangement uses TRBV5-1 and TRBJ2-7; 7 positions match TRBD1. Trimming at V came to 0 bases and at J to 3 bases, leaving 6 bases not matched to a gene. The V gene's germline CDR1 is SGHRS and CDR2 YFSETQ. This CDR3 has 15 residues. The CDR3 DNA reads TGCGCCAGCAGCTTGGAGGCAGGGGGTTACTACGAGCAGTACTTC. It encodes CASSLEAGGYYEQYF.

This chain joins TRBV9 and TRBJ1-2, with no clear D. CDR3 length equals 14 residues. CDR1 and CDR2 (germline): SGDLS, YYNGEE. The V end lost 5 bases, the J end lost 7 bases, and 18 bases lay between the germline ends. The CDR3 DNA reads TGTGCCAGCAGTCCAAGCCCCGGGTTACGTGGCTACACCTTC. Its translation is CASSPSPGLRGYTF. Supplemented by reference TRBV9 and TRBJ1-2, the full variable domain reads DSGVTQTPKHLITATGQRVTLRCSPRSGDLSVYWYQQSLDQGLQFLIQYYNGEERAKGNILERFSAQQFPDLHSELNLSSLELGDSALYFCASSPSPGLRGYTFGSGTRLTVV.

The V and J genes are TRBV5-4 and TRBJ2-5; TRBD1 agrees at 7 bases. This CDR3 comprises 13 residues. The germline CDR1 and CDR2 sequences are SGHNT and YYREEE (reference sequence). Losses at the gene ends were 1 base for V and 5 bases for J; bases not matched to a gene: 2. The CDR3 region is CASSLKGAETQYF. DNA of the CDR3: TGTGCCAGCAGCTTGAAGGGGGCGGAGACCCAGTACTTC.

J is TRBJ2-7 and V is TRBV27; D is perhaps TRBD1 (6 bases). The CDR3 is made up of 16 amino acids. V was shortened by 0 bases and J by 2 bases, with 14 bases between the two germline ends. CDR1 and CDR2 from the germline V gene are MNHEY and SMNVEV (reference sequence). DNA of the CDR3: TGTGCCAGCAGTTTATCGGGGATCAGGGGAACCTACGAGCAGTACTTC. Translating it yields CASSLSGIRGTYEQYF.